This TCR beta chain was captured in a study of T cell responses to AZD1222 COVID-19 vaccine. The CDR3 loop spans 11 amino acids. Trimming stripped 5 bases from V and 4 bases from J, with 3 bases between. Germline CDR1 SNHLY, CDR2 FYNNEI. The protocol was immunoSEQ multiplex PCR, while the TCRdb copy is restricted to in-frame clones and leaves out a portion. The data show around 160,000 clones, with 89% seen just once and approximately 5.1% held by the top ten. The V and J genes are TRBV2 and TRBJ2-1; D remains ambiguous. This clonotype originated in an adult in good health. Source: peripheral blood, taken on day 0 of AZD1222 vaccination. The CDR3 spells CASSHYNEQFF. CDR3 nucleotide sequence: TGTGCCAGCAGTCATTACAATGAGCAGTTCTTC.